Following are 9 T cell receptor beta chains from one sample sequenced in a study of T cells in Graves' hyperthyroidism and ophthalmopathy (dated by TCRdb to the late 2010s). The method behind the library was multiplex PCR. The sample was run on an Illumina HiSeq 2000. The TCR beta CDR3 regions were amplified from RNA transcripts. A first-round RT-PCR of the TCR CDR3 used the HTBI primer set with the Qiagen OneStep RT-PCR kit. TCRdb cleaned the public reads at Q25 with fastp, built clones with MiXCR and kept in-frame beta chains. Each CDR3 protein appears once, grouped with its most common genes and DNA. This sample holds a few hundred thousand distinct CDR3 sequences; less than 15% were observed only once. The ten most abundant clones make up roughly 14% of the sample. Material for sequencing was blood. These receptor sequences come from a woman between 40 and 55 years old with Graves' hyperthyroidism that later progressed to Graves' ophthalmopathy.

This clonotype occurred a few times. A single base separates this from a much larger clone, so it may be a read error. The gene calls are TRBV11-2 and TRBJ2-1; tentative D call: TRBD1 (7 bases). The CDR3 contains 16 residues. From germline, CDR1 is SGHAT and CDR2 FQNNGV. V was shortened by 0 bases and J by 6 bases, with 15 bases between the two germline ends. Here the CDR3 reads CASSLEIPGGRNEQFF. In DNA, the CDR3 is TGTGCCAGCAGCTTAGAAATACCAGGGGGGCGCAATGAGCAGTTCTTC.

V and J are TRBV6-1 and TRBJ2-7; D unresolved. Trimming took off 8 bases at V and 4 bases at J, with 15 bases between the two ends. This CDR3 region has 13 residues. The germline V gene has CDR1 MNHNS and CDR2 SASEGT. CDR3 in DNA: TGTGCCAGCTCCTACCCGGGCGCTTACGAGCAGTACTTC. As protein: CASSYPGAYEQYF.

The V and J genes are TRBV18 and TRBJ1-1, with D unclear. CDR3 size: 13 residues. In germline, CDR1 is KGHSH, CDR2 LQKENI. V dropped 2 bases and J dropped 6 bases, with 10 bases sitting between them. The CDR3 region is CASSPALNAEAFF. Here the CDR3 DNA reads TGTGCCAGCTCACCAGCCCTTAACGCTGAAGCTTTCTTT. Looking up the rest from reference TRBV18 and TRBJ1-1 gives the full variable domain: NAGVMQNPRHLVRRRGQEARLRCSPMKGHSHVYWYRQLPEEGLKFMVYLQKENIIDESGMPKERFSAEFPKEGPSILRIQQVVRGDSAAYFCASSPALNAEAFFGQGTRLTVV.

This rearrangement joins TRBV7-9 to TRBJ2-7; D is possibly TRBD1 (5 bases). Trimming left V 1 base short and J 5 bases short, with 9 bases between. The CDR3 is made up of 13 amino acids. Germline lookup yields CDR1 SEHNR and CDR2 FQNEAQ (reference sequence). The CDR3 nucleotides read TGTGCCAGCAGCTTAGGGGGCAACGACGAGCAGTACTTC. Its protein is CASSLGGNDEQYF.

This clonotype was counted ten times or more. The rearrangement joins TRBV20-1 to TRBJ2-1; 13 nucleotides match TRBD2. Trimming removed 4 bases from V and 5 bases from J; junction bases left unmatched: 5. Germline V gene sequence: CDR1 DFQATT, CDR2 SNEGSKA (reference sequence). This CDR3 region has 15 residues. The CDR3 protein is CSAKPGLAGNNEQFF. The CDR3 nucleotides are TGCAGTGCTAAGCCGGGACTAGCGGGAAACAATGAGCAGTTCTTC.

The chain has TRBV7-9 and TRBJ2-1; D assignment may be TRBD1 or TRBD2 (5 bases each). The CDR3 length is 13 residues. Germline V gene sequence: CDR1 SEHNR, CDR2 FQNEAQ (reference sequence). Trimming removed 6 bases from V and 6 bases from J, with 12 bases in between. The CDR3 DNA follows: TGTGCCAGCAGTCAGACAGCGGCCAATGAGCAGTTCTTC. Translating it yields CASSQTAANEQFF. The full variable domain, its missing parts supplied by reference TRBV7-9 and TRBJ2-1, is DTGVSQNPRHKITKRGQNVTFRCDPISEHNRLYWYRQTLGQGPEFLTYFQNEAQLEKSRLLSDRFSAERPKGSFSTLEIQRTEQGDSAMYLCASSQTAANEQFFGPGTRLTVL.

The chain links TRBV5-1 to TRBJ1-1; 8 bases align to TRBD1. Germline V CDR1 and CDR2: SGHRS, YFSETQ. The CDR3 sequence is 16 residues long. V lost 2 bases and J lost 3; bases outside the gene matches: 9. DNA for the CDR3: TGCGCCAGCAGCTTACCTCCGACAGGGGCTGACACTGAAGCTTTCTTT. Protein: CASSLPPTGADTEAFF.

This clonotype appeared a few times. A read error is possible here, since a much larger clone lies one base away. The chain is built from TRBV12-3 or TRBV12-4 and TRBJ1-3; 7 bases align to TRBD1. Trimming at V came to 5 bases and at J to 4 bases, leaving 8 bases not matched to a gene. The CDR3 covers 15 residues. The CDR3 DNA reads TGTGCCAGCAGTGCCGGGGCAGGGGGAGGAAACACCATATATTTT. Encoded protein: CASSAGAGGGNTIYF.

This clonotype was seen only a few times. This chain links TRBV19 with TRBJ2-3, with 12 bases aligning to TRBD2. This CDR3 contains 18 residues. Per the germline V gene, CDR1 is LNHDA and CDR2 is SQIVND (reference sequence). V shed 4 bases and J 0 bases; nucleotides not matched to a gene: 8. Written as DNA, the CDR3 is TGTGCCAGTAGTAAGGGACTAGCGGGCGGATTTAGCACAGATACGCAGTATTTT. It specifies CASSKGLAGGFSTDTQYF.